The 9 T cell receptor beta chains given below trace back to one sample, sequenced in a study of Ad26.COV2.S vaccination and SARS-CoV-2 variants. The table came from immunoSEQ multiplex PCR; TCRdb's copy has only in-frame clones and leaves some out. This table holds more than 120,000 clones, 86% found once. Specimen: peripheral blood, collected after recovery from COVID-19. The receptors were sampled from a human donor who had recovered from COVID-19.

V usage is TRBV4-1 and J usage is TRBJ2-1; D may be TRBD2 (5 bases). The CDR3 is made up of 17 amino acids. Trimming cost V 1 base and J 9 bases, with 22 bases left between them. CDR1 MGHRA and CDR2 YSYEKL come from the germline V gene. CDR3 protein: CASSQVFRRLGRSEQFF. CDR3 in DNA: TGCGCCAGCAGCCAAGTATTCAGGAGGCTGGGTAGGTCTGAGCAGTTCTTC.

The chain links TRBV10-1 to TRBJ2-1, with D uncertain. The germline V gene encodes CDR1 WNHNN and CDR2 SYGVQD (reference sequence). This CDR3 has 13 residues. The ends were cut back, 0 bases at V and 6 bases at J, with 6 bases in the middle. The CDR3 spells CASSESPLNEQFF. The CDR3 nucleotides are TGCGCCAGCAGTGAGTCTCCGCTCAATGAGCAGTTCTTC.

This chain uses TRBV14 with TRBJ1-1; possible D gene TRBD1, 5 bases. Germline CDR1 is SGHDN and CDR2 is FVKESK. Trimming shortened V by 1 base and J by 11 bases, and 17 bases separated the two germline ends. This CDR3 contains 14 residues. The CDR3 DNA is TGTGCCAGCAGCCAAGGGGGCGGGGTCCTTGGCGCTTTCTTT. It is translated as CASSQGGGVLGAFF.

The chain recombines TRBV2 with TRBJ2-3; maybe TRBD2 (5 bases). V was clipped by 3 bases and J by 1 base, with 11 bases between them. CDR1 is SNHLY, CDR2 FYNNEI, per germline. CDR3 length: 15 residues. DNA of the CDR3: TGTGCCAGCAGTGAGGTAGCGTTCGGCACAGATACGCAGTATTTT. This encodes CASSEVAFGTDTQYF.

This chain's CDR3 is CASSQDRVGGESPLHF. CDR3 nucleotide sequence: TGTGCCAGCAGCCAAGATCGCGTCGGGGGGGAGTCACCCCTCCACTTT. This chain links TRBV3-1 (or the pseudogene TRBV3-2) with TRBJ1-6; D may be TRBD1 (5 bases). Germline V CDR1 and CDR2: LGHDT, YNNKEL (reference sequence). The CDR3 length is 16 residues. Trimming left V 0 bases short and J 10 bases short, with 16 bases between.

In its sample, this clone was seen once. J is TRBJ1-1 and V is TRBV6-2 or TRBV6-3; no clear D. The CDR3 is made up of 15 amino acids. V was pared by 0 bases and J by 0 bases, with 8 bases between. The V gene's germline CDR1 is MNHEY and CDR2 SVGEGT. The CDR3 DNA reads TGTGCCAGCAGTTACTCGGGAAAAATGAACACTGAAGCTTTCTTT. Protein product: CASSYSGKMNTEAFF.

This clone was seen only once. The J gene is TRBJ1-5, the V gene TRBV11-2; TRBD1 is a possible D gene (6 bases). The germline V gene encodes CDR1 SGHAT and CDR2 FQNNGV. The length of the CDR3 is 14 residues. With 3 bases removed from V and 6 bases from J, the gap between germline ends came to 12 bases. CDR3 bases: TGTGCCAGCAGCTTCGGGGGCTCCGGTCAGCCCCAGCATTTT. Encoded protein: CASSFGGSGQPQHF.

The chain is built from TRBV4-3 and TRBJ1-1; no clear D gene. Germline V gene lookup returns CDR1 LGHNA and CDR2 YSLEER. V was shortened by 0 bases and J by 6 bases, with 8 bases between the two germline ends. This CDR3 spans 13 amino acids. The CDR3 DNA reads TGCGCCAGCAGCCAAGACCAAGGTGCTGAAGCTTTCTTT. It yields the protein CASSQDQGAEAFF.

The rearrangement links TRBV15 to TRBJ2-3, with 10 bases identical to TRBD2. CDR1 and CDR2 from the germline V gene are LNHNV and YYDKDF (reference sequence). Losses at the gene ends were 0 bases for V and 4 bases for J; bases not matched to a gene: 1. The CDR3 consists of 15 residues. CDR3 DNA: TGTGCCACCAGCAGAGACCTAGCGGGGGCAGATACGCAGTATTTT. It encodes CATSRDLAGADTQYF.